This is a list of T cell receptor beta chains from one sample in a study of cytomegalovirus exposure and HLA in healthy donors. Sequenced by immunoSEQ multiplex PCR; TCRdb stores in-frame clones only, minus some. The table records around 150,000 clones, approximately 71% of them present only once. Sequencing was carried out using PBMCs. These receptors originate from a woman aged 18-30 years in good health and CMV-seropositive. Each CDR3 is given with its conserved first and last residue. Fields, in order: V gene, clone size, D gene, CDR3 length, J gene, CDR3 DNA, CDR3 protein. A D gene is named only where the DNA matches it firmly. A clone size is listed for some rows: how often the clone was seen (once, few, many), or a class if it is expanded.

>TRBV29-1|few|.|12|TRBJ2-2
TGCAGCGTATTTACCGGGGCCGGGGAGCTGTTTTTT
CSVFTGAGELFF
>TRBV30|.|TRBD1|18|TRBJ1-1
TGTGCCTGGAGAACACGATGGGACAGGGGATGGAAGAACACTGAAGCTTTCTTT
CAWRTRWDRGWKNTEAFF
>TRBV28|few|TRBD1|18|TRBJ2-7
TGTGCCAGCAGTTTATATCCCCCTGGGACAGGGCCTGGATACGAGCAGTACTTC
CASSLYPPGTGPGYEQYF
>TRBV9|.|.|13|TRBJ2-1
TGTGCCAGCAGCACCGGCTCCTACAATGAGCAGTTCTTC
CASSTGSYNEQFF
>TRBV15|few|TRBD2|19|TRBJ2-1
TGTGCCACCAGCAGAGACCTCCCTCGACTAGCGGGAGATCATGGCGAGCAGTTCTTC
CATSRDLPRLAGDHGEQFF
>TRBV15|few|.|17|TRBJ1-1
TGTGCCACCAGCTTGAGTGGGGACAAGGAATTGAACACTGAAGCTTTCTTT
CATSLSGDKELNTEAFF
>TRBV2|.|.|13|TRBJ2-7
TGTGCCAGCAGTGAGGGGGCATACTACGAGCAGTACTTC
CASSEGAYYEQYF
>TRBV2|few|.|14|TRBJ2-3
TGTGCCAGCAGTGAAGGGCTAGTGGTAGATACGCAGTATTTT
CASSEGLVVDTQYF
>TRBV15|.|.|16|TRBJ2-3
TGTGCCACCAACCCCCTGTTGGGCAGGGGGGCAGATACGCAGTATTTT
CATNPLLGRGADTQYF
>TRBV6-5|.|.|14|TRBJ1-3
TGTGCCAGCAGCGGACAGAGCTCTGGAAACACCATATATTTT
CASSGQSSGNTIYF
>TRBV28|.|.|13|TRBJ1-3
TGTGCCAGCGGCACAGGGATAGGAAACACCATATATTTT
CASGTGIGNTIYF
>TRBV30|.|.|11|TRBJ2-2
TGTGCCTGGAGTCGCGCCGGGGAGCTGTTTTTT
CAWSRAGELFF
>TRBV5-1|.|TRBD2|16|TRBJ2-5
TGCGCCAGCAGCTTGGGTCTAGCGGGAGGGACAGAGACCCAGTACTTC
CASSLGLAGGTETQYF
>TRBV18|once|TRBD2|17|TRBJ2-1
TGTGCCAGCTCACCACCTCTCTCTAGCGGGGGGTACAATGAGCAGTTCTTC
CASSPPLSSGGYNEQFF
>TRBV12-1|.|.|16|TRBJ2-7
TGTGCCAGCAGGTGGTTGGGGTGTTTCAGGGTCTACGAGCAGTACTTC
CASRWLGCFRVYEQYF
>TRBV7-2|.|TRBD2|16|TRBJ2-5
TGTGCCAGCAGCTTAAAGGCTAGCGGGAGACAAGAGACCCAGTACTTC
CASSLKASGRQETQYF
>TRBV2|once|TRBD1|15|TRBJ2-4
TGTGCCAGCAGCGAACAGGGGTCGACCAAAAACATTCAGTACTTC
CASSEQGSTKNIQYF
>TRBV7-9|.|TRBD1|13|TRBJ2-5
TGTGCCACCGACAGGGGAGATATGGAGACCCAGTACTTC
CATDRGDMETQYF
>TRBV29-1|.|TRBD2|14|TRBJ2-1
TGCAGCGTGGAGGGGACTAGCGGGAGCGATGAGCAGTTCTTC
CSVEGTSGSDEQFF
>TRBV2|.|TRBD1|13|TRBJ1-6
TGTGCCAAGGACAGGGGGCCGGATTCACCCCTCCACTTT
CAKDRGPDSPLHF
>TRBV29-1|.|.|11|TRBJ2-3
TGCAGCGTGCGAAGCGACGATACGCAGTATTTT
CSVRSDDTQYF
>TRBV28|few|TRBD2|14|TRBJ2-7
TGTGCCAGCAGTTTAGGGCTAGCGGGAGGCGAGCAGTACTTC
CASSLGLAGGEQYF
>TRBV11-3|.|.|14|TRBJ2-5
TGTGCCAGCAGCTTTGGCGGTGTGGGAGAGACCCAGTACTTC
CASSFGGVGETQYF
>TRBV25-1|few|.|15|TRBJ2-7
TGTGCCAGCAGTGATCGTGGCGGGGCCCCATACGAGCAGTACTTC
CASSDRGGAPYEQYF